The 2 T cell receptor beta chains listed next were all sequenced from one sample in a study of blood T cell dynamics during melanoma immunotherapy. As for time point: pre-treatment baseline. Profiling relied on immunoSEQ multiplex PCR, and the TCRdb table lists in-frame clones only, not all of them. Here the sample spans around 13,000 clones, less than 85% being singletons. The sequences come from blood, collected from a patient treated with checkpoint blockade. All receptors derive from a human donor with melanoma.

The V and J genes are TRBV5-4 and TRBJ2-1; tentative D call: TRBD1 (5 bases). The germline gives CDR1 SGHNT, CDR2 YYREEE (reference sequence). Trimming took off 0 bases at V and 0 bases at J, with 7 bases between the two ends. The CDR3 is 15 amino acids. The CDR3 DNA sequence: TGTGCCAGCAGCTTGGGGCAGGGCTCCTACAATGAGCAGTTCTTC. Translating it yields CASSLGQGSYNEQFF.

This chain connects TRBV4-2 to TRBJ1-4, with 7 bases aligning to TRBD1. CDR1 is LGHNA and CDR2 is YNFKEQ in the germline V gene. The V gene end was trimmed by 4 bases and the J gene end by 6 bases; junction bases not matched to a gene: 5. This CDR3 has 14 amino acids. The DNA of the CDR3 is TGTGCCAGCAGCCGAGGGACAGTAGATGAAAAACTGTTTTTT. Amino acid sequence: CASSRGTVDEKLFF.